The sequence of this T cell receptor (beta chain) was determined in a study of blood T cell repertoires in COVID-19. Study as a whole: From the United States, Italy and Spain came samples of acute and convalescent COVID-19.

The germline V and J ends were trimmed by 1 base and 3 bases, with 12 bases remaining between them. Germline CDR1 reads MDHEN; CDR2 reads SYDVKM. The CDR3 covers 15 residues. Sequencing used immunoSEQ multiplex PCR; TCRdb keeps in-frame clones, though not all of them. The table has around 160,000 clones, more than 75% seen once; the top ten hold 4.5% to 7.5%. The rearrangement links TRBV28 to TRBJ1-2; D uncertain. The clonotype was recovered from a man in his forties or fifties who had recovered from COVID-19. The specimen sequenced was PBMCs or T cells enriched from blood (not recorded which). In DNA, the CDR3 is TGTGCCAGCAGTTTATTGCCAATTGAGGACTATGGCTACACCTTC. Encoded protein: CASSLLPIEDYGYTF.